This record looks at one T cell receptor beta chain sequence and its context. Its antigen is undetermined. V lost 6 bases and J lost 1, with 9 bases in between. CDR1 is WNHNN, CDR2 SYGVQD, per germline (reference sequence). The CDR3 totals 13 residues. As processed by the authors: ImmunoSEQ supplied junction-only sequences lacking quality scores, so filtering was different. Generated by immunoSEQ multiplex PCR, the TCRdb table keeps only in-frame clones and is missing some. The D gene and trimming were derived from the DNA, and the V and J assignments and clone size from that table. The table records some 2,100,000 clones, 90% to 95% of them present only once. Naive CD8 cells lacked CD45RO and underwent positive selection for CCR7, leaving out terminally differentiated effector memory CD45RA+ cells. The data belong to a study of shared clonotypes between healthy human individuals. Overall study findings and caveats: Blood was the only sampled material, and tissue repertoires likely differ. Some naive CD4 clonotypes, 5% to 5.5%, turned up in common across several donors.

This sequence was found in a man younger than 30 in good health. Some clones in this sample may be carry-over from other donors' samples. The V call is TRBV10-1, the J call TRBJ2-5; D is unclear. Sequenced input: naive CD8+ T cells from PBMCs. CDR3 coding DNA: TGCGCCAGCAGCCGCTTAGGCCAAGAGACCCAGTACTTC. It is translated as CASSRLGQETQYF.